The source of this T cell receptor (beta chain) is a study of identical twins. Study results and caveats: Whereas memory repertoires showed no such difference, abundant cord blood beta clonotypes carried fewer insertions. Twin sharing of out-of-frame TCR alpha was underestimated by models in monozygotic pairs.

This clonotype was detected many times. The antigen is unknown. The authors used template switching to add a universal primer site and gave cDNA unique molecular identifiers. TCRdb passed the 5' RACE reads through MiXCR, listing each CDR3 protein once. Of a few hundred thousand distinct CDR3 sequences in the sample, 9% to 10% are singletons; the top ten hold roughly 8.7%. The V and J ends lost 1 base and 13 bases respectively, with 11 bases between them. The CDR3 runs to 12 residues. In germline, CDR1 is SEHNR, CDR2 FQNEAQ (reference sequence). Sequences were obtained from naive T cells sorted from blood. This chain links TRBV7-9 with TRBJ2-1, with D possibly TRBD2 on 6 matching bases. The sequence was collected from a woman aged 45 to 65 in good health. The CDR3 bases are TGTGCCAGCAGCTTAGTAGGGACTGGTCAGTTCTTC. This sequence encodes CASSLVGTGQFF. Combining the CDR3 with reference TRBV7-9 and TRBJ2-1 gives the whole variable domain DTGVSQNPRHKITKRGQNVTFRCDPISEHNRLYWYRQTLGQGPEFLTYFQNEAQLEKSRLLSDRFSAERPKGSFSTLEIQRTEQGDSAMYLCASSLVGTGQFFGPGTRLTVL.